Each of the 10 T cell receptor beta chains below was sequenced from the same sample in a study of Ad26.COV2.S vaccination and SARS-CoV-2 variants. The method was immunoSEQ multiplex PCR; TCRdb's version includes in-frame clones alone and lacks a portion of them. The sample lists around 250,000 clones, around 87% seen once, with more than 2.5% in the top ten. The treatment denotes: approximately 18 received Ad26.COV2.S at low or high dose, single or two shots; several received placebo; per-sample allocation not given. Each sample was drawn 63 days after the first injection (of vaccine or placebo). The sequenced sample was peripheral blood, obtained in a trial of Ad26.COV2.S vaccine versus placebo. The receptors originated from a person between 18 and 65 years old who received the Ad26.COV2.S COVID-19 vaccine or a placebo.

A single count supports this clone. This chain links TRBV7-8 with TRBJ2-3; TRBD2 agrees at 10 bases. There are 16 residues in the CDR3. V shed 1 base, J shed 4 bases, and the junction held 5 bases outside the gene matches. Germline V gene sequence: CDR1 SGHVS, CDR2 FQNEAQ. This CDR3 is CASSLEAGGPADTQYF. In DNA form, the CDR3 reads TGTGCCAGCAGCTTAGAAGCGGGAGGGCCCGCAGATACGCAGTATTTT.

The chain has TRBV19 and TRBJ1-3; D may be TRBD1 (6 bases). The V gene lost 5 bases and the J gene lost 0 bases, with 11 bases spanning the gap. Per the germline V gene, CDR1 is LNHDA and CDR2 is SQIVND (reference sequence). The CDR3 has 15 residues. CDR3 in amino acids: CASSVQGGSGNTIYF. The CDR3 DNA reads as TGTGCCAGTAGTGTCCAAGGGGGCTCTGGAAACACCATATATTTT.

The V and J genes are TRBV10-2 and TRBJ2-7, with 12 bases matching TRBD2. J was trimmed by 4 bases and V by 0 bases; bases with no gene match: 4. The germline CDR1 and CDR2 sequences are WSHSY and SAAADI. The CDR3 spans 16 residues. CDR3 DNA: TGCGCCAGCAGTGAGTCCCTAGCGGGAGGGCCGTACGAGCAGTACTTC. This encodes CASSESLAGGPYEQYF.

J is TRBJ2-5 and V is TRBV2, with 8 bases lining up with TRBD1. The CDR3 runs 15 residues. J was trimmed by 4 bases and V by 10 bases; bases with no gene match: 14. Germline lookup yields CDR1 SNHLY and CDR2 FYNNEI. CDR3 nucleotide sequence: TGTGCCAACTCACTCAACAGGGGGGCTGGAGAGACCCAGTACTTC. Translated: CANSLNRGAGETQYF.

The V and J genes are TRBV6-4 and TRBJ2-2; D is ambiguous. Germline values: CDR1 MRHNA, CDR2 SNTAGT. V lost 6 bases, J lost 3 bases, and 11 bases lay in between. The length of the CDR3 is 14 residues. The CDR3 protein is CASRRYWDTGELFF. The CDR3 DNA sequence: TGTGCCAGCAGGAGGTACTGGGACACCGGGGAGCTGTTTTTT.

The CDR3 is CASSLRGQETQYF. The CDR3 nucleotides are TGTGCCAGCAGTTTACGGGGGCAAGAGACCCAGTACTTC. This chain joins TRBV27 and TRBJ2-5, with D possibly being TRBD2 (6 bases). The CDR3 totals 13 residues. Germline CDR1 reads MNHEY; CDR2 reads SMNVEV (reference sequence). V shed 2 bases and J shed 2 bases, with 6 bases lying between them.

This rearrangement joins TRBV18 to TRBJ2-7; D possibly matches TRBD1 or TRBD2 (5 bases each). V lost 2 bases, J lost 6 bases, and 11 bases lay in between. The CDR3 totals 13 residues. CDR1 and CDR2 (germline): KGHSH, LQKENI. CDR3 protein: CASSPIGATEQYF. The CDR3 bases are TGTGCCAGCTCACCAATCGGGGCCACCGAGCAGTACTTC. The entire variable domain, with the rest obtained from reference TRBV18 and TRBJ2-7, is as follows: NAGVMQNPRHLVRRRGQEARLRCSPMKGHSHVYWYRQLPEEGLKFMVYLQKENIIDESGMPKERFSAEFPKEGPSILRIQQVVRGDSAAYFCASSPIGATEQYFGPGTRLTVT.

V gene TRBV5-6 combines with J gene TRBJ1-1; no definite D call. From germline, CDR1 is SGHDT and CDR2 YYEEEE. V was shortened by 4 bases and J by 2 bases, with 15 bases between the two germline ends. This CDR3 comprises 15 residues. CDR3 region: CASSIRDYLNTEAFF. The CDR3 DNA is TGTGCCAGCAGCATACGGGATTACCTTAACACTGAAGCTTTCTTT.

The rearrangement joins TRBV7-8 to TRBJ1-1, with no clear D. Trimming removed 5 bases at V and 1 base at J, with 8 bases between. CDR1 is SGHVS and CDR2 is FQNEAQ in the germline V gene. This CDR3 is 13 amino acids long. Here the CDR3 DNA reads TGTGCCAGCAGCACCGGGAGGAACACTGAAGCTTTCTTT. Protein product: CASSTGRNTEAFF.

The chain combines TRBV3-1 (or the pseudogene TRBV3-2) with TRBJ1-1, with 9 bases matching TRBD1. V shed 3 bases and J 0 bases; nucleotides not matched to a gene: 2. Germline CDR1 is LGHDT and CDR2 is YNNKEL (reference sequence). CDR3 size: 15 residues. The CDR3 is CASSQTGGMNTEAFF. CDR3 nucleotides: TGTGCCAGCAGCCAGACAGGGGGGATGAACACTGAAGCTTTCTTT.